The 28 T cell receptor beta chains given below trace back to one sample, sequenced in a study of identical twins. TCRdb passed the 5' RACE reads through MiXCR, listing each CDR3 protein once. This sample carries 450,000 or so distinct CDR3 sequences, 13% to 15% of them seen once, and the ten largest clones take around 0.48%. The sample was also linked to a second study, of yellow fever vaccine responses in identical twins.

The specimen sequenced was CD4+ T cells sorted from blood. These receptors all stem from a woman aged 18-29 years in good health.

This clonotype was seen only a few times. This sequence joins TRBV27 and TRBJ2-1; 9 bases match TRBD1. The V segment lost 5 bases and the J segment 2 bases; nucleotides outside the gene matches: 4. CDR1 MNHEY and CDR2 SMNVEV come from the germline V gene (reference sequence). The CDR3 length is 15 residues. In nucleotides, the CDR3 is TGTGCCAGCAGTCTTACAGGGGGCGCCTACAATGAGCAGTTCTTC. Translating gives CASSLTGGAYNEQFF.

Comment on this clonotype: An end of the junction does not agree with germline; a read error may underlie this. The V gene is TRBV5-8, the J gene TRBJ2-5; tentatively, D is TRBD1 (6 bases). CDR1 and CDR2 (germline): SGHTS, YDEGEE. The length of the CDR3 is 12 residues. The CDR3 bases are TGTGCCAGCGGCTTCAGGGGTCAGACCCAGTACTTC. It specifies CASGFRGQTQYF.

CDR3 in DNA: TGTGCCAGCTCACCAGCAAGACTAGCGGGAGATCATGAGCAGTTCTTC. Translation gives CASSPARLAGDHEQFF. The chain couples TRBV18 to TRBJ2-1, with TRBD2 matching 12 bases. Germline loops: CDR1 KGHSH, CDR2 LQKENI. With V trimmed by 2 bases and J by 8 bases, 7 bases remained unmatched. The CDR3 extends over 16 amino acids.

This clonotype has only a few counts. The chain is built from TRBV3-1 and TRBJ2-7; TRBD1 agrees at 7 bases. The trim removed 2 bases at V and 9 bases at J, leaving 7 bases unmatched. The CDR3 extends over 13 amino acids. CDR1 is LGHDT and CDR2 is YNNKEL in the germline V gene (reference sequence). The CDR3 DNA follows: TGTGCCAGCAGCCAATCACAGGGGTCCAGGCAGTACTTC. Its protein is CASSQSQGSRQYF.

This chain links TRBV5-1 with TRBJ2-2; weak D call: TRBD2 (6 bases). Trimming took 4 bases from V and 0 from J, leaving 13 bases between them. Germline assignment: CDR1 SGHRS and CDR2 YFSETQ. The CDR3 is 16 residues long. Here the CDR3 reads CASSPAGRSNTGELFF. CDR3 DNA sequence: TGCGCCAGCAGCCCGGCGGGGCGGTCGAACACCGGGGAGCTGTTTTTT.

Many counts were recorded for this clonotype. This chain links TRBV5-6 with TRBJ1-1; TRBD1 might be the D (5 bases). Germline CDR1 SGHDT, CDR2 YYEEEE. Trimming stripped 0 bases from V and 4 bases from J, with 13 bases between. The CDR3 spans 15 residues. The CDR3, as DNA: TGTGCCAGCAGCTTGGCCAACAGGCCCCGCACTGAAGCTTTCTTT. Residues: CASSLANRPRTEAFF.

Only a few counts were recorded for this clonotype. This sequence joins TRBV10-3 and TRBJ2-5; D unresolved. CDR1 and CDR2 from the germline V gene are ENHRY and SYGVKD. This CDR3 comprises 11 residues. Trimming pared 4 bases from V and 1 base from J, leaving 1 base between. CDR3 nucleotide sequence: TGTGCCATCAGTGTCCAAGAGACCCAGTACTTC. It is translated as CAISVQETQYF.

This clonotype was seen more than once but under ten times. This CDR3 is CASSPQLGANEQFF. The CDR3 bases are TGTGCCAGCAGCCCGCAACTCGGAGCTAATGAGCAGTTCTTC. The chain carries TRBV3-1 and TRBJ2-1; D is unclear. With 4 bases removed from V and 7 bases from J, the gap between germline ends came to 14 bases. Germline V gives CDR1 LGHDT, CDR2 YNNKEL (reference sequence). CDR3 length equals 14 residues.

CDR3 coding DNA: TGTGCCAGCAGCCTGGTACAGCAAGAGACCCAGTACTTC. Protein product: CASSLVQQETQYF. The genes are TRBV7-3 and TRBJ2-5; no clear D gene. The CDR3 is made up of 13 amino acids. Trimming cost V 5 bases and J 2 bases, with 9 bases left between them. Germline values: CDR1 SGHTA, CDR2 FQGTGA.

The sample holds a few counts of this clonotype. V usage is TRBV29-1 and J usage is TRBJ1-1, with 11 nucleotides matching TRBD1. The CDR3 totals 16 residues. Trimming took 6 bases from V and 3 from J; bases not matched to a gene: 12. The V gene's germline CDR1 is SQVTM and CDR2 ANQGSEA. As DNA, the CDR3 is TGCAGCGTCGAACCGACGGACAGGGGGCCTGACACTGAAGCTTTCTTT. Translated, it gives CSVEPTDRGPDTEAFF.

This chain links TRBV6-5 with TRBJ1-1; a possible D gene is TRBD1 (6 bases). From germline, CDR1 is MNHEY and CDR2 SVGAGI. The CDR3 is 14 amino acids. The V and J ends lost 6 bases and 0 bases respectively, with 11 bases between them. The chain's CDR3 is CASSLGGVNTEAFF. The CDR3 bases are TGTGCCAGCAGCTTAGGGGGGGTGAACACTGAAGCTTTCTTT.

This chain uses TRBV6-1 with TRBJ2-5; D call uncertain. The CDR3 runs 13 residues. The ends were cut back, 8 bases at V and 2 bases at J, with 12 bases in the middle. The germline CDR1 and CDR2 sequences are MNHNS and SASEGT. The CDR3 reads CASESENQETQYF. The CDR3 nucleotides are TGTGCCAGCGAAAGTGAGAATCAAGAGACCCAGTACTTC.

This clonotype has just a few counts. V gene TRBV25-1 combines with J gene TRBJ1-2; D gene ambiguous. Germline V gives CDR1 MGHDK, CDR2 SYGVNS. V was clipped by 4 bases and J by 0 bases, with 6 bases between them. This CDR3 spans 13 amino acids. The CDR3 DNA sequence: TGTGCCAGCAGTGCTACATCTAACTATGGCTACACCTTC. Protein sequence: CASSATSNYGYTF.

This clonotype was seen only once. The V and J genes are TRBV4-3 and TRBJ2-3; D is perhaps TRBD2 (5 bases). This CDR3 is 15 amino acids long. The germline V gene encodes CDR1 LGHNA and CDR2 YSLEER. V was shortened by 4 bases and J by 1 base, with 12 bases between the two germline ends. In nucleotides, the CDR3 is TGCGCCAGCAGCCGAGCGGAAGCGGGCACAGATACGCAGTATTTT. Translating gives CASSRAEAGTDTQYF.

V and J are TRBV15 and TRBJ2-5, with a possible D match to TRBD2 (6 bases). The germline V gene has CDR1 LNHNV and CDR2 YYDKDF (reference sequence). The V end lost 5 bases, the J end lost 5 bases, and 21 bases lay between the germline ends. The CDR3 loop spans 16 amino acids. CDR3 nucleotide sequence: TGTGCCACCAGCGGCTGGGGGGATCGAGGGAGTGAGACCCAGTACTTC. It yields the protein CATSGWGDRGSETQYF.

This clonotype has just a few counts. The chain has TRBV4-1 and TRBJ2-5; D gene uncertain. Trimming left V 1 base short and J 2 bases short, with 14 bases between. The CDR3 has 16 residues. Germline-derived CDR1 and CDR2 are MGHRA and YSYEKL. The CDR3 is CASSQVNLVAQETQYF. CDR3 bases: TGCGCCAGCAGCCAAGTAAACCTTGTTGCTCAAGAGACCCAGTACTTC.

V gene TRBV20-1 combines with J gene TRBJ2-7, with TRBD2 matching over 9 bases. CDR1 DFQATT and CDR2 SNEGSKA come from the germline V gene (reference sequence). Losses at the gene ends were 4 bases for V and 2 bases for J; bases not matched to a gene: 9. CDR3 size: 15 residues. CDR3 loop: CSAIEATSGPYEQYF. CDR3 in DNA: TGCAGTGCTATAGAGGCGACTAGCGGACCCTACGAGCAGTACTTC.

This clonotype was seen once. The CDR3 is CASSVGGFGEKLFF. The CDR3 nucleotides read TGTGCCAGCAGCGTAGGGGGATTCGGTGAAAAACTGTTTTTT. The chain is built from TRBV9 and TRBJ1-4; D is ambiguous. V lost 0 bases and J lost 7, with 10 bases in between. CDR3 length equals 14 residues. Germline V CDR1 and CDR2: SGDLS, YYNGEE.

This clonotype was counted ten times or more. The V gene is TRBV5-1, the J gene TRBJ2-1; 7 bases map to TRBD2. The V and J ends lost 2 bases and 8 bases, in that order; junction bases with no gene match: 7. This CDR3 region has 14 residues. CDR1 is SGHRS and CDR2 is YFSETQ in the germline V gene. The chain's CDR3 is CASSLGSGFDEQFF. The CDR3 coding sequence is TGCGCCAGCAGCTTAGGTAGCGGGTTTGATGAGCAGTTCTTC.

In its sample, this clonotype was seen many times. An end of the junction differs from the germline gene, which may be a read error. The V call is TRBV12-3 or TRBV12-4, the J call TRBJ2-2; D is uncertain. This CDR3 is 12 amino acids long. The CDR3 loop is CASSFGTGELFF. The CDR3 nucleotides are TGCGCCAGCAGCTTTGGCACCGGGGAGCTGTTTTTT.

The V gene is TRBV12-3 or TRBV12-4, the J gene TRBJ2-5; D tentatively reads TRBD1 or TRBD2 (6 bases each). Trimming left V 6 bases short and J 4 bases short, with 15 bases between. This CDR3 region has 14 residues. The CDR3 here is CASRVIGGGETQYF. Here the CDR3 DNA reads TGTGCCAGCAGAGTTATCGGGGGCGGAGAGACCCAGTACTTC.

The sample holds a few counts of this clonotype. The chain joins TRBV12-3 or TRBV12-4 to TRBJ2-6; 11 positions match TRBD1. V lost 4 bases and J lost 1; bases outside the gene matches: 3. This CDR3 comprises 17 residues. The CDR3 is CASSWTGGGSGANVLTF. Here the CDR3 DNA reads TGTGCCAGCAGTTGGACAGGGGGCGGTTCTGGGGCCAACGTCCTGACTTTC.

This clonotype has just a few counts. The chain employs TRBV4-1 and TRBJ2-7; D may match TRBD1 or TRBD2 (5 bases each). The germline V gene has CDR1 MGHRA and CDR2 YSYEKL. The CDR3 loop spans 15 amino acids. Trimming shortened V by 0 bases and J by 3 bases, and 12 bases separated the two germline ends. The CDR3 DNA sequence: TGCGCCAGCAGCCAAGAGCCAGGGAGAATCTACGAGCAGTACTTC. This gives the protein CASSQEPGRIYEQYF.

This clonotype was recorded many times. This sequence joins TRBV10-3 and TRBJ2-7; TRBD2 aligns across 7 bases. This CDR3 is 15 amino acids long. Trimming at V came to 6 bases and at J to 5 bases, leaving 13 bases not matched to a gene. Germline V lookup: CDR1 ENHRY, CDR2 SYGVKD. DNA of the CDR3: TGTGCCATCAGGGACGGGGGGACCTATTCCGACGAGCAGTACTTC. Translated, it gives CAIRDGGTYSDEQYF.

The chain recombines TRBV6-1 with TRBJ2-7; the match to TRBD2 covers 10 bases. The germline gives CDR1 MNHNS, CDR2 SASEGT. The CDR3 covers 15 residues. J lost 2 bases, V lost 2 bases, and 3 bases had no gene match. The CDR3 reads CASSEYSGRAYEQYF. The DNA of the CDR3 is TGTGCCAGCAGTGAATACAGCGGGAGGGCCTACGAGCAGTACTTC.

This clonotype was observed many times. The chain couples TRBV7-2 to TRBJ2-1, with a weak D call TRBD1 (6 bases). V dropped 4 bases and J dropped 8 bases, with 15 bases sitting between them. This CDR3 comprises 14 residues. CDR1 and CDR2 from the germline V gene are SGHTA and FQGNSA. The CDR3 region has the DNA TGTGCCAGCAGCTCCGATACAGGGCGGGATGAGCAGTTCTTC. This codes for CASSSDTGRDEQFF. Filled out from reference TRBV7-2 and TRBJ2-1, the complete variable domain reads GAGVSQSPSNKVTEKGKDVELRCDPISGHTALYWYRQSLGQGLEFLIYFQGNSAPDKSGLPSDRFSAERTGGSVSTLTIQRTQQEDSAVYLCASSSDTGRDEQFFGPGTRLTVL.

V and J are TRBV5-1 and TRBJ2-2; possible D gene TRBD1, 7 bases. The CDR3 length is 16 residues. Germline CDR1 is SGHRS and CDR2 is YFSETQ. The V and J ends lost 4 bases and 6 bases respectively, with 19 bases between them. DNA for the CDR3: TGCGCCAGCAGCCCGGCGGGACAGCCTGGGTCCGGGGAGCTGTTTTTT. Its protein is CASSPAGQPGSGELFF.

This clonotype was observed a handful of times. The chain recombines TRBV7-2 with TRBJ2-5; TRBD1 or TRBD2 may be the D gene (5 bases each). CDR1 and CDR2 from the germline V gene are SGHTA and FQGNSA. V lost 5 bases, J lost 1 base, and 8 bases lay in between. The CDR3 consists of 13 residues. The CDR3: CASSRGAQETQYF. The CDR3 DNA reads TGTGCCAGCAGCCGGGGCGCCCAAGAGACCCAGTACTTC.